This T cell receptor beta chain was found in a study of cytomegalovirus exposure and HLA in healthy donors. Study-level results: Immune exposure data for these donors was limited to CMV serostatus. The authors later found TCR association rates varying by HLA locus, with DRB1 most and HLA-C fewest. It was 150 or so TCR beta chains that were listed as cytomegalovirus-associated.

Comment on this clone: No antigen is known for it.

V dropped 6 bases and J dropped 1 base, with 19 bases sitting between them. CDR3 size: 16 residues. Germline V lookup: CDR1 SGHRS, CDR2 YFSETQ. PCR amplification relied on 60 Vbeta primers (plus 13 Jbeta primers). Method: immunoSEQ multiplex PCR; TCRdb's copy keeps in-frame clones and lacks some. The data contain approximately 130,000 clones, 75% to 90% of them singletons. This TCR was sampled from a woman in her thirties in good health and CMV-seropositive. The rearrangement uses TRBV5-1 and TRBJ1-1; tentatively, D is TRBD1 (5 bases). The sequenced sample consisted of PBMCs. The CDR3 DNA is TGCGCCAGCAAGGGTGGGTCGGGACTCCAGAACACTGAAGCTTTCTTT. It is translated as CASKGGSGLQNTEAFF.